This is a list of T cell receptor beta chains from one sample in a study of PD-1 blockade in classical Hodgkin lymphoma. TCRdb keeps only in-frame clones here, not all; method: immunoSEQ multiplex PCR. The data show about 50,000 clones, about 75% seen once. The starting material was peripheral blood mononuclear cells (PBMCs), obtained before the fourth cycle of nivolumab. Receptors were obtained from a human donor with classical Hodgkin lymphoma. Each CDR3 is given with its conserved first and last residue.

TRBJ2-6,TRBV19,CASRIVGANVLTF
TRBJ1-2,TRBV6-6,CASSHRGTDYGYTF
TRBJ1-2,TRBV5-1,CASGPGQPRHYGYTF
TRBJ2-4,TRBV5-1,CASSLDSGRSKNIQYF
TRBJ2-3,TRBV4-3,CASSQQVGTLTDTQYF
TRBJ2-3,TRBV5-5,CASSLGLGYSTDTQYF
TRBJ2-3,TRBV9,CASSVAPTDTQYF
TRBJ2-6,TRBV27,CASSGALRSRSGANVLTF
TRBJ2-3,TRBV7-5,CARSLGERTEDTQYF
TRBJ1-5,TRBV19,CASSIRRDRTYRSNQPQHF
TRBJ2-5,TRBV9,CASSDRQDLQETQYF
TRBJ1-5,TRBV28,CASSSIGDFSNQPQHF
TRBJ2-7,TRBV28,CASSFSGTTYEQYF
TRBJ1-5,TRBV5-1,CASSQGDGDQPQHF
TRBJ2-3,TRBV5-1,CASSFREYSTDTQYF
TRBJ1-2,TRBV7-2,CASSSPIGGYGYTF
TRBJ2-7,TRBV10-3,CAISGVGTYEQYF
TRBJ1-5,TRBV28,CASCHGENSNQPQHF
TRBJ2-7,TRBV23-1,CASSQKLKPNSGRENYEQYF
TRBJ2-3,TRBV6-5,CASNRLAGTDTQYF
TRBJ2-1,TRBV9,CASSPSGSEVYEQFF
TRBJ2-7,TRBV4-1,CASSQVRQNEQYF
TRBJ1-2,TRBV5-5,CASSLFLGGDGFGYTF
TRBJ2-5,TRBV5-1,CASSSLRDSFHETQYF
TRBJ1-2,TRBV7-9,CASSLGQINYGYTF
TRBJ2-5,TRBV7-2,CASSLRGGRETQYF
TRBJ2-7,TRBV7-6,CASSLNRVSYEQYF
TRBJ1-6,TRBV27,CASSLSQTVSSPLHF